The clone carrying this T cell receptor beta chain was found a few times. Its antigen is not identified. This specimen comes from a study of blood T cells in healthy people across ages. Points from the study as a whole: The long-lived group displayed more naive CD4+ cells, plus higher diversity, than the aged donors did. Measured against age, TCR beta diversity per million T cells decreased in a roughly linear manner.

Primers used in a second PCR of about 6 to 11 cycles were a sample-barcoded 5' primer and a J-beta primer mix. TCRdb passed the 5' RACE reads through MiXCR, listing each CDR3 protein once. Among around 1,900,000 distinct CDR3 sequences listed, about two fifths were seen once. Germline V CDR1 and CDR2: SGHTA, FQGNSA. The CDR3 has 16 amino acids. V gave up 1 base and J gave up 0 bases, with 13 bases separating them. The TCR was taken from a human donor in good health. What was sequenced was blood. V is TRBV7-2 and J is TRBJ2-7; tentative D call: TRBD2 (5 bases). The CDR3 protein is CASSLEGGPSSYEQYF. Here the CDR3 DNA reads TGTGCCAGCAGCTTAGAAGGAGGCCCTAGCTCCTACGAGCAGTACTTC.